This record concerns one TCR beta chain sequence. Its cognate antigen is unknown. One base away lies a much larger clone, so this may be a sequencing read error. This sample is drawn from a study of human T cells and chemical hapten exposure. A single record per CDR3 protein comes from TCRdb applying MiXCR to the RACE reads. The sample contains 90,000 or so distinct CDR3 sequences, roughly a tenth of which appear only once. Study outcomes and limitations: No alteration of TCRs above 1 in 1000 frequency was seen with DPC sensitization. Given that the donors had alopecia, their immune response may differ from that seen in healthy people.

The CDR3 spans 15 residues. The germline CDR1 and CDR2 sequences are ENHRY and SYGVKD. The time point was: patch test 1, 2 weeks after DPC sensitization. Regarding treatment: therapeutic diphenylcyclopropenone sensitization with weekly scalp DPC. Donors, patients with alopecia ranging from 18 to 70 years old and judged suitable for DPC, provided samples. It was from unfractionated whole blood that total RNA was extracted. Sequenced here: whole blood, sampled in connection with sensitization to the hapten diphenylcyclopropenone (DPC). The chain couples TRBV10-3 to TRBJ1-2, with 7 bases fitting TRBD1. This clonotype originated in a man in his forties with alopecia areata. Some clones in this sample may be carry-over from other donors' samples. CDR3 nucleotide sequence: TGTGCCATGAGTGAGCAACTACAGGGGAACTATGGCTACACCTTC. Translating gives CAMSEQLQGNYGYTF.